These 29 T cell receptor beta chains came from one sample sequenced in a study of molecular identifiers for immune sequencing clone quantification. One entry per CDR3 protein results from TCRdb running MiXCR on the PCR reads. The sample lists about half a million distinct CDR3 sequences, about a quarter occurring once. The material sequenced was naive CD8+ T cells from blood, with Jurkat cell RNA spiked in. The subset: FACS-sorted CD8+CD4-CCR7+CD45RA+ naive T cells. The receptors were gathered from a human donor in good health. Some libraries in this study had Jurkat cell RNA spiked in.

This clonotype was seen a handful of times. The genes are TRBV19 and TRBJ1-5; 7 nucleotides line up with TRBD1. The CDR3 extends over 14 amino acids. Looked up from germline, CDR1 is LNHDA and CDR2 is SQIVND (reference sequence). V lost 4 bases to trimming and J lost 4 bases; unmatched junction nucleotides: 4. In DNA form, the CDR3 reads TGTGCCAGTAGTACCGGGACAGAGAATCAGCCCCAGCATTTT. Translating gives CASSTGTENQPQHF.

This clonotype was seen repeatedly, ten times or more. J is TRBJ1-2 and V is TRBV2, with D maybe TRBD1 (6 bases). Germline V gene sequence: CDR1 SNHLY, CDR2 FYNNEI. V was shortened by 5 bases and J by 4 bases, with 17 bases between the two germline ends. CDR3 length: 15 amino acids. For the CDR3, the DNA is TGTGCCAGCAGTTCCCCCCTGACAGGCGCCTATGGCTACACCTTC. It codes for CASSSPLTGAYGYTF.

In its sample, this clonotype was seen many times. Sequence at one end of the junction differs from germline and may be a read error. This chain connects TRBV25-1 to TRBJ2-7; 7 positions match TRBD1. CDR3 length: 13 residues. CDR1 is MGHDK, CDR2 SYGVNS, per germline. The CDR3 DNA is TGCGCCAGCAGCCCTGGCAGGGGGTACGAGCAGTACTTC. It is translated as CASSPGRGYEQYF.

To note about this clonotype: Since a much larger clone is just one base distant, this may be a read error. V gene TRBV5-1 combines with J gene TRBJ2-7; weak D call: TRBD2 (5 bases). CDR3 length: 15 residues. Germline CDR1 SGHRS, CDR2 YFSETQ. The CDR3 protein is CASSFFEGEGYKQYF. The CDR3 region has the DNA TGCGCCAGCAGCTTTTTCGAGGGCGAGGGCTACAAGCAGTACTTC.

This clonotype has a handful of counts. This chain uses TRBV7-9 with TRBJ1-6; TRBD1 matches at 9 bases. Germline-derived CDR1 and CDR2 are SEHNR and FQNEAQ (reference sequence). The V segment lost 5 bases and the J segment 8 bases; nucleotides outside the gene matches: 7. CDR3 length: 15 residues. The chain's CDR3 is CASSPRDREYSPLHF. In DNA, the CDR3 is TGTGCCAGCAGCCCGCGGGACAGGGAATATTCACCCCTCCACTTT.

In this sample, this clonotype turned up many times. The gene calls are TRBV4-3 and TRBJ1-5; D call uncertain. Germline V gene sequence: CDR1 LGHNA, CDR2 YSLEER. CDR3 size: 15 residues. Trimming took 0 bases from V and 0 from J, leaving 6 bases between them. The CDR3 here is CASSQDRVSNQPQHF. DNA for the CDR3: TGCGCCAGCAGCCAAGATAGAGTTAGCAATCAGCCCCAGCATTTT.

This clonotype occurred many times. V gene TRBV29-1 combines with J gene TRBJ1-1; D possibly corresponds to TRBD1 (5 bases). CDR3 length: 14 residues. V lost 6 bases and J 7 bases, leaving 21 bases between the germline ends. Germline V gene sequence: CDR1 SQVTM, CDR2 ANQGSEA. The CDR3 DNA reads TGCAGCGTATTAAGGGCCGAGGGGAGATTTGAAGCTTTCTTT. Amino acids: CSVLRAEGRFEAFF.

V gene TRBV6-1 combines with J gene TRBJ2-3; D may be TRBD1 (5 bases). The CDR3 totals 15 residues. Germline-derived CDR1 and CDR2 are MNHNS and SASEGT. V dropped 2 bases and J dropped 2 bases, with 11 bases sitting between them. The CDR3 sequence: CASSEQTASTDTQYF. As DNA, the CDR3 is TGTGCCAGCAGTGAACAGACAGCTTCCACAGATACGCAGTATTTT.

This chain links TRBV18 with TRBJ1-2, with 8 bases identical to TRBD1. V was clipped by 4 bases and J by 0 bases; unmatched bases: 10. CDR1 and CDR2 (germline): KGHSH, LQKENI. The CDR3 loop spans 17 amino acids. CDR3 protein: CASSQVPGQEANYGYTF. The CDR3 region has the DNA TGTGCCAGCTCACAGGTCCCGGGACAGGAGGCTAACTATGGCTACACCTTC.

Many counts were recorded for this clonotype. The chain links TRBV28 to TRBJ2-6, with 8 positions matching TRBD1. The junction had 22 bases not matched to a gene; V was cut back by 10 bases and J by 2 bases. Germline CDR1 and CDR2: MDHEN and SYDVKM. CDR3 length: 20 amino acids. As DNA, the CDR3 is TGTGCCACTATCGGTTCGTTAAGCATCGAACAGGGGGCTGGGGCCAACGTCCTGACTTTC. Translating it yields CATIGSLSIEQGAGANVLTF.

The chain has TRBV9 and TRBJ2-1; D perhaps matches TRBD2 (6 bases). V was shortened by 2 bases and J by 10 bases, with 7 bases between the two germline ends. Germline lookup yields CDR1 SGDLS and CDR2 YYNGEE. This CDR3 is 11 amino acids long. DNA for the CDR3: TGTGCCAGCAGCGTTGGACTAGAGCAGTTCTTC. Its protein is CASSVGLEQFF.

This clonotype was counted many times. The chain has TRBV4-3 and TRBJ1-3; D call uncertain. Trimming stripped 6 bases from V and 4 bases from J, with 13 bases between. The CDR3 runs 14 residues. Germline V gene sequence: CDR1 LGHNA, CDR2 YSLEER. The chain's CDR3 is CASRSSVSGNTIYF. CDR3 bases: TGCGCCAGCAGAAGCTCGGTTTCGGGAAACACCATATATTTT.

V gene TRBV29-1 combines with J gene TRBJ2-1; D gene unclear. The CDR3 totals 10 residues. Germline lookup yields CDR1 SQVTM and CDR2 ANQGSEA. Between the trimmed V and J ends, which lost 3 bases and 8 bases, there was a span of 5 bases. CDR3 amino acids: CSVDPDEQFF. For the CDR3, the DNA is TGCAGCGTTGACCCGGATGAGCAGTTCTTC.

This clonotype was seen a handful of times. The J gene is TRBJ2-2, the V gene TRBV6-5; perhaps TRBD1 as D (6 bases). The CDR3 is 13 residues long. Germline V lookup: CDR1 MNHEY, CDR2 SVGAGI. V was shortened by 2 bases and J by 6 bases, with 7 bases between the two germline ends. Here the CDR3 reads CASSYEGAGELFF. CDR3 coding DNA: TGTGCCAGCAGTTACGAGGGGGCCGGGGAGCTGTTTTTT.

J is TRBJ1-1 and V is TRBV27; no clear D gene. Per germline, CDR1 MNHEY and CDR2 SMNVEV (reference sequence). Trimming removed 2 bases from V and 3 bases from J, with 7 bases in between. The CDR3 is 13 residues long. CDR3 sequence (DNA): TGTGCCAGCAGTTTACAGGCCCACACTGAAGCTTTCTTT. Its protein product is CASSLQAHTEAFF.

This clonotype has more than one count but fewer than ten. The V and J genes are TRBV27 and TRBJ2-1, with 9 nucleotides matching TRBD2. CDR1 and CDR2 from the germline V gene are MNHEY and SMNVEV (reference sequence). The V gene end was trimmed by 8 bases and the J gene end by 4 bases; junction bases not matched to a gene: 6. The CDR3 sequence is 14 residues long. CDR3 in amino acids: CASSRGGAYNEQFF. The CDR3 DNA is TGTGCCAGCTCGCGGGGGGGCGCGTACAATGAGCAGTTCTTC.

This chain joins TRBV19 and TRBJ2-6, with TRBD1 as a possible D gene (5 bases). The CDR3 loop spans 13 amino acids. Germline assignment: CDR1 LNHDA and CDR2 SQIVND (reference sequence). V shed 6 bases and J shed 6 bases, with 9 bases lying between them. The CDR3 sequence: CASSSGAANVLTF. The CDR3 coding sequence is TGTGCCAGTAGCTCTGGGGCGGCCAACGTCCTGACTTTC.

This clonotype was found a few times. The chain couples TRBV6-2 or TRBV6-3 to TRBJ1-1; no clear D gene. V shed 5 bases and J shed 5 bases, with 12 bases lying between them. The CDR3 has 13 residues. Germline V CDR1 and CDR2: MNHEY, SVGEGT. CDR3 loop: CASSPAQVTEAFF. In DNA form, the CDR3 reads TGTGCCAGCAGTCCGGCGCAGGTGACTGAAGCTTTCTTT.

The sample holds a few counts of this clonotype. The V gene is TRBV4-3, the J gene TRBJ1-4; no clear D gene. V lost 4 bases and J 4 bases, leaving 10 bases between the germline ends. Germline CDR1 LGHNA, CDR2 YSLEER. The CDR3 is made up of 14 amino acids. The CDR3 loop is CASSPRGLNEKLFF. CDR3 nucleotides: TGCGCCAGCAGCCCAAGAGGACTTAATGAAAAACTGTTTTTT.

In this sample, this clonotype turned up many times. This rearrangement joins TRBV20-1 to TRBJ1-5; D is unclear. Germline CDR1 is DFQATT and CDR2 is SNEGSKA (reference sequence). V lost 6 bases, J lost 0 bases, and 15 bases lay in between. The CDR3 sequence is 15 residues long. The CDR3 is CSADSRVYSNQPQHF. Written as DNA, the CDR3 is TGCAGTGCAGATAGTAGGGTATATAGCAATCAGCCCCAGCATTTT.

This clonotype was found a few times. The junction differs from germline at one of its ends, possibly a read error. V is TRBV10-2 and J is TRBJ2-6; a possible D gene is TRBD1 (5 bases). This CDR3 region has 14 residues. The germline V gene has CDR1 WSHSY and CDR2 SAAADI. The CDR3 loop is CASSGGAGAHVLTF. Here the CDR3 DNA reads TGCGCCAGCAGTGGTGGGGCTGGGGCCCACGTCCTGACTTTC.

The chain employs TRBV4-2 and TRBJ2-1, with 12 positions matching TRBD2. V lost 0 bases to trimming and J lost 9 bases; unmatched junction nucleotides: 12. The CDR3 loop spans 18 amino acids. Per germline, CDR1 LGHNA and CDR2 YNFKEQ. The CDR3 spells CASSQEGWTSGIWGEQFF. DNA for the CDR3: TGTGCCAGCAGCCAAGAGGGTTGGACTAGCGGGATATGGGGTGAGCAGTTCTTC.

The sample holds many counts of this clonotype. The chain links TRBV4-3 to TRBJ2-1, with TRBD2 identical over 11 bases. With V trimmed by 2 bases and J by 4 bases, 1 base remained unmatched. Germline V gene data show CDR1 as LGHNA and CDR2 as YSLEER. There are 15 residues in the CDR3. CDR3 in DNA: TGCGCCAGCAGCCAACGACTAGCGGGATACAATGAGCAGTTCTTC. It encodes CASSQRLAGYNEQFF.

V gene TRBV2 combines with J gene TRBJ2-3, with D perhaps matching TRBD1 (6 bases). V dropped 2 bases and J dropped 4 bases, with 13 bases sitting between them. Germline CDR1 and CDR2: SNHLY and FYNNEI. The CDR3 totals 15 residues. DNA for the CDR3: TGTGCCAGCAGTGAATGGTCAGGGGTCGCAGATACGCAGTATTTT. Protein: CASSEWSGVADTQYF. The whole variable domain, filled in from reference TRBV2 and TRBJ2-3, reads EPEVTQTPSHQVTQMGQEVILRCVPISNHLYFYWYRQILGQKVEFLVSFYNNEISEKSEIFDDQFSVERPDGSNFTLKIRSTKLEDSAMYFCASSEWSGVADTQYFGPGTRLTVL.

The chain carries TRBV28 and TRBJ2-7; D remains ambiguous. Trimming took 5 bases from V and 2 from J, leaving 13 bases between them. Germline values: CDR1 MDHEN, CDR2 SYDVKM. This CDR3 region has 14 residues. DNA for the CDR3: TGTGCCAGCAGTATCAAGACACGCACCTACGAGCAGTACTTC. Translation gives CASSIKTRTYEQYF.

This clonotype was seen at least ten times. This chain uses TRBV14 with TRBJ2-5; D gene unclear. Germline CDR1 SGHDN, CDR2 FVKESK. The CDR3 runs to 17 residues. V dropped 3 bases and J dropped 3 bases, with 20 bases sitting between them. The CDR3 region is CASSHGFHSVRKETQYF. In DNA form, the CDR3 reads TGTGCCAGCAGCCACGGGTTCCACAGCGTGCGGAAAGAGACCCAGTACTTC.

This clonotype was counted at least ten times. The J gene is TRBJ2-3, the V gene TRBV7-3; 9 bases are shared with TRBD2. This CDR3 comprises 16 residues. CDR1 and CDR2 from the germline V gene are SGHTA and FQGTGA. The trim removed 5 bases at V and 3 bases at J, leaving 9 bases unmatched. The CDR3 sequence: CASSPGTSRSTDTQYF. The DNA for the CDR3 is TGTGCCAGCAGCCCGGGGACTAGCAGGAGTACAGATACGCAGTATTTT.

This clonotype appeared once. The V and J genes are TRBV9 and TRBJ2-1; 9 nucleotides line up with TRBD1. Losses at the gene ends were 3 bases for V and 5 bases for J; bases not matched to a gene: 9. CDR1 is SGDLS, CDR2 YYNGEE, per germline. The CDR3 loop spans 16 amino acids. Written as DNA, the CDR3 is TGTGCCAGCAGCGCAGGGACAGGGCAGTACGACAATGAGCAGTTCTTC. This gives the protein CASSAGTGQYDNEQFF.

V usage is TRBV9 and J usage is TRBJ2-5; 10 positions match TRBD2. CDR3 size: 15 residues. Germline CDR1 reads SGDLS; CDR2 reads YYNGEE. V gave up 2 bases and J gave up 5 bases; unmatched junction bases: 6. The CDR3 bases are TGTGCCAGCAGCGTGGGGACTAGCGAGGCTGAGACCCAGTACTTC. It specifies CASSVGTSEAETQYF.